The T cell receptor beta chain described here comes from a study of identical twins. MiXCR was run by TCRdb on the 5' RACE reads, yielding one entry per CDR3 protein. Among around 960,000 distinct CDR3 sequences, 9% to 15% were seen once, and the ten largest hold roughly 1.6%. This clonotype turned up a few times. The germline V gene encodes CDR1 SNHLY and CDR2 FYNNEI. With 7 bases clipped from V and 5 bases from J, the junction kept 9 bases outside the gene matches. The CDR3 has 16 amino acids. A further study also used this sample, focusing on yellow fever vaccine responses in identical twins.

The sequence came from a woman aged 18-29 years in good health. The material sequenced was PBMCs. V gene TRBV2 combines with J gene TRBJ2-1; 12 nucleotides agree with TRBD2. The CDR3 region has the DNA TGTGCCAGCACAGCCCGGACTAGCGGGATCCACAATGAGCAGTTCTTC. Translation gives CASTARTSGIHNEQFF.